This T cell receptor (beta chain) originates from a study of blood T cell repertoires in COVID-19. Study overall: The study drew acute and convalescent COVID-19 samples from the United States, Italy and Spain. From T cells, B-cell-depleted T cells, or PBMCs came the material, which was cDNA or gDNA.

During active infection, Seattle patients enrolled and were then monitored through disease. CDR1 and CDR2 (germline): SNHLY, FYNNEI. Trimming left V 2 bases short and J 3 bases short, with 8 bases between. This CDR3 contains 14 residues. Per the original data handling: Nucleated cell counts were estimated from reference gene primer amplification. Sequencing was performed with immunoSEQ multiplex PCR; in TCRdb, only in-frame clones are kept and a portion is missing. For V, J and clone size, that table is used; D and trimming come from the DNA. The sample holds under 70,000 clones; 80% to 90% are singletons and the top ten take roughly 6.5%.

This TCR was recovered from a woman aged 60 to 75 with COVID-19, enrolled during active disease. Input material: peripheral blood. The chain recombines TRBV2 with TRBJ2-1; maybe TRBD2 (5 bases). The CDR3, as DNA: TGTGCCAGCAGTGAACGAGGGTTCTACAATGAGCAGTTCTTC. Its translation: CASSERGFYNEQFF.